This T cell receptor beta chain appears in the sequencing data of a study of T cells in Graves' hyperthyroidism and ophthalmopathy. RNA transcripts provided the source from which TCR beta CDR3 regions were amplified. HTBI primers were used for first-round RT-PCR of the TCR CDR3. TCRdb re-analysed the multiplex PCR reads in MiXCR, keeping a single row per CDR3 protein. Found here are roughly 150,000 distinct CDR3 sequences, approximately 9% of them singletons; the top ten hold around 21%. Remarks on this clonotype: Its target is unknown.

General observations from the study: Appearing also in blood were most of the thyroid clonotypes expanded above 0.001.

This CDR3 comprises 15 residues. Germline V lookup: CDR1 MGHRA, CDR2 YSYEKL. V was cut by 3 bases and J by 8 bases, with 18 bases left in between. V and J are TRBV4-1 and TRBJ2-3; either TRBD1 or TRBD2 may supply D (6 bases each). The sequence derives from a young woman with Graves' hyperthyroidism that later progressed to Graves' ophthalmopathy. The sequenced material came from blood. CDR3 in DNA: TGCGCCAGCAGCCAGGAGAGAGGGGGGCGGGGTACGCAGTATTTT. As protein: CASSQERGGRGTQYF.